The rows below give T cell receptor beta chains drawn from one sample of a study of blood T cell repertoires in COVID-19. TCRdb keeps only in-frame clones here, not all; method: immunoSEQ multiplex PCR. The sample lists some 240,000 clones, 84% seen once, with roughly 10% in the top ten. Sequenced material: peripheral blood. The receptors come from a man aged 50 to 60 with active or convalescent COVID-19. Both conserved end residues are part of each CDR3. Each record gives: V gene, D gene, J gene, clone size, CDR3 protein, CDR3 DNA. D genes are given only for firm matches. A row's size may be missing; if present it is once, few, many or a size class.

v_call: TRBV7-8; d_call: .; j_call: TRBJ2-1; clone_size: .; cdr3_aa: CASSSQPGESYNEQFF; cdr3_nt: TGTGCCAGCAGCTCCCAACCGGGGGAGTCCTACAATGAGCAGTTCTTC
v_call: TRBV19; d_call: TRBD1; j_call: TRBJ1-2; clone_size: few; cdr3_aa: CASRFGTVYGYTF; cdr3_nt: TGTGCCAGTAGGTTCGGGACAGTCTATGGCTACACCTTC
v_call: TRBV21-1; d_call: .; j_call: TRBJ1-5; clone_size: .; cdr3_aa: CASANLGTKGNQPQHF; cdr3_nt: TGTGCCAGCGCCAACCTCGGGACAAAGGGCAATCAGCCCCAGCATTTT
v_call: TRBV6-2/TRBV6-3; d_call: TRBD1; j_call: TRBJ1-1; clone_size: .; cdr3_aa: CASSLSGTENTEAFF; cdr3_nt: TGTGCCAGCAGCCTCTCCGGGACAGAGAACACTGAAGCTTTCTTT
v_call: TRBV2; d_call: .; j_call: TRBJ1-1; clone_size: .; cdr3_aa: CASGDTGKTEAFF; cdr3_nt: TGTGCCAGCGGCGATACAGGGAAAACTGAAGCTTTCTTT
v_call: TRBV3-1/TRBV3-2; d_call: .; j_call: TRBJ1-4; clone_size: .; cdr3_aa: CASSPGGVELFF; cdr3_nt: TGTGCCAGCAGCCCAGGAGGGGTGGAACTGTTTTTT
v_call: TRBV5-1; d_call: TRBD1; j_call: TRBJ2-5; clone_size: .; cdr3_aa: CASSVGTGGETQYF; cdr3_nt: TGCGCCAGCAGCGTAGGGACAGGTGGAGAGACCCAGTACTTC
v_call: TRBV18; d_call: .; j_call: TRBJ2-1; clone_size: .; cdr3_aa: CASSPTTSYNEQFF; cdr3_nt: TGTGCCAGCTCACCTACGACATCGTACAATGAGCAGTTCTTC
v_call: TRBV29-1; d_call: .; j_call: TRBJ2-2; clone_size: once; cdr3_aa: CSVRLTGVITGELFF; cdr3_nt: TGCAGCGTGAGACTAACGGGAGTTATCACCGGGGAGCTGTTTTTT
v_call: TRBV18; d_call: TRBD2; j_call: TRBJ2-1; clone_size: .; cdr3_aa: CASSLSGGRYNEQFF; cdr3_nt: TGTGCCAGCTCATTATCGGGCGGGAGATACAATGAGCAGTTCTTC
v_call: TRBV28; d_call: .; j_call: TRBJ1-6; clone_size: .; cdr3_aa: CASSLGGFLQPLHF; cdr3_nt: TGTGCCAGCAGTTTGGGGGGATTCTTGCAACCCCTCCACTTT
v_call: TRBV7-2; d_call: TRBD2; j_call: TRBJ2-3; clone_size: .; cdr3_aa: CASSLTSDADTQYF; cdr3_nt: TGTGCCAGCAGCTTAACTAGCGATGCAGATACGCAGTATTTT
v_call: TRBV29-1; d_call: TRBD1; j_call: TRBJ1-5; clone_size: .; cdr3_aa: CSVGDRKNQPQHF; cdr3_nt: TGCAGCGTTGGGGACAGGAAAAATCAGCCCCAGCATTTT
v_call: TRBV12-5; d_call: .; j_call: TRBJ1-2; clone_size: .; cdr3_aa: CASGAQGTPYGYTF; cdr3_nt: TGTGCTAGTGGTGCGCAGGGCACCCCATATGGCTACACCTTC
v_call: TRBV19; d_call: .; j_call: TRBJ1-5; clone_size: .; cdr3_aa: CASSIMAGSNQPQHF; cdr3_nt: TGTGCCAGTAGTATCATGGCGGGTAGCAATCAGCCCCAGCATTTT
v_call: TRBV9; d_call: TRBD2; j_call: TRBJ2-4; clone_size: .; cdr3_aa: CASSVGIAGAQNIQYF; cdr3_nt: TGTGCCAGCAGCGTAGGGATAGCGGGAGCGCAAAACATTCAGTACTTC
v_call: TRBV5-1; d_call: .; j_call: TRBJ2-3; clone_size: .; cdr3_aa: CASRTAGFNFRTSTDTQYF; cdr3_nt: TGCGCCAGCAGGACTGCGGGATTTAATTTCCGCACGAGCACAGATACGCAGTATTTT
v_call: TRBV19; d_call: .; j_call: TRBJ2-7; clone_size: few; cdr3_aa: CASSISGEQYF; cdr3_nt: TGTGCCAGTAGTATATCGGGGGAGCAGTACTTC
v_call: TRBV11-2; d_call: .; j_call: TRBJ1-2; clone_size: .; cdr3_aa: CASSLGQGFYGYTF; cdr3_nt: TGTGCCAGCAGCTTAGGGCAGGGCTTCTATGGCTACACCTTC
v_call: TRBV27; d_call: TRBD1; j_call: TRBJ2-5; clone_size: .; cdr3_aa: CASSGRDSFQETQYF; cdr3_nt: TGTGCCAGCAGTGGCCGGGACAGCTTCCAAGAGACCCAGTACTTC
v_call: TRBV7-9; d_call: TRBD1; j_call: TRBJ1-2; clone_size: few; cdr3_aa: CASSIIQGYGYTF; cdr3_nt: TGTGCCAGCAGCATCATACAGGGGTATGGCTACACCTTC
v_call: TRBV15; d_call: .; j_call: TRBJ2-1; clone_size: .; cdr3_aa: CATSRDWQGGREQFF; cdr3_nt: TGTGCCACCAGCAGAGATTGGCAGGGTGGGAGGGAGCAGTTCTTC
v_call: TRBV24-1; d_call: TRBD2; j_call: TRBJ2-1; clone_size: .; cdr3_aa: CATVSNSGRHGYNEQFF; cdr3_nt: TGTGCCACCGTTTCGAATAGCGGGAGACATGGGTACAATGAGCAGTTCTTC
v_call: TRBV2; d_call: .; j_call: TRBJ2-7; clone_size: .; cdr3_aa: CASSVEGSTYEQYF; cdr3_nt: TGTGCCAGCAGTGTAGAGGGTAGCACCTACGAGCAGTACTTC
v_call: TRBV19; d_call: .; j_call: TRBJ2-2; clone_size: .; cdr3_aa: CASSIAPSAGELFF; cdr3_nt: TGTGCCAGTAGTATAGCCCCGTCGGCCGGGGAGCTGTTTTTT
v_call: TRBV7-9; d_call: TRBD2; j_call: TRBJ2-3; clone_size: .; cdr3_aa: CASRGALGAGGFPTDTQYF; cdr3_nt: TGTGCCAGCAGGGGAGCCCTAGGAGCGGGAGGGTTCCCCACAGATACGCAGTATTTT
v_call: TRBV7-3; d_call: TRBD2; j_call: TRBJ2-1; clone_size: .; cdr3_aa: CASSLTGLAGDQQFF; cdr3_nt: TGTGCCAGCAGCTTAACCGGGCTAGCGGGGGACCAACAGTTCTTC
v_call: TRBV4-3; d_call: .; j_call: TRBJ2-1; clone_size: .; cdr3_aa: CASSQDGWYNEQFF; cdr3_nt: TGCGCCAGCAGCCAAGACGGTTGGTACAATGAGCAGTTCTTC
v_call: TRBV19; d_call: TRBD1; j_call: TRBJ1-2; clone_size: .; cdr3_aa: CASSPDRGVVYGYTF; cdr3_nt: TGTGCCAGTAGCCCGGACAGGGGAGTTGTCTATGGCTACACCTTC
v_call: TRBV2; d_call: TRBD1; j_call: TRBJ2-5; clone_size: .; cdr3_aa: CASSGTGGETQYF; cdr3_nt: TGTGCCAGCAGTGGGACAGGAGGAGAGACCCAGTACTTC
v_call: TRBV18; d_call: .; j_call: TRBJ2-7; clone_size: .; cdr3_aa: CASSPQGQEGYEQYF; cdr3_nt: TGTGCCAGCTCACCACAGGGGCAGGAAGGTTACGAGCAGTACTTC
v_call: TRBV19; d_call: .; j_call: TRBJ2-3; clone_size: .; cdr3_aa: CASSIGLGAADTQYF; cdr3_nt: TGTGCCAGTAGTATTGGTTTAGGTGCGGCAGATACGCAGTATTTT
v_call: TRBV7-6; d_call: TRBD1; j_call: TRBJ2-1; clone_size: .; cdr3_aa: CASSLIPGQSYNEQFF; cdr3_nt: TGTGCCAGCAGCTTGATACCGGGACAGAGCTACAATGAGCAGTTCTTC
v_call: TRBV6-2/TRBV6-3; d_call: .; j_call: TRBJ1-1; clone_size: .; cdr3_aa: CASSSSSPLLEAFF; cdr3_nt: .
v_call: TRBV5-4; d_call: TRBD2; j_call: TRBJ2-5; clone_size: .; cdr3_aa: CASSAGLAGASAQYF; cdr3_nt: TGTGCCAGCAGTGCGGGACTAGCGGGAGCCTCGGCCCAGTACTTC
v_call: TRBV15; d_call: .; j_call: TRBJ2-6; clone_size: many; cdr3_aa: CATSSKPGHGANVLTF; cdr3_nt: TGTGCCACCAGCAGCAAACCAGGGCATGGGGCCAACGTCCTGACTTTC
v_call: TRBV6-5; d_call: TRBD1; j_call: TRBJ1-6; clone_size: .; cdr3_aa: CAIHRDRANSPLHF; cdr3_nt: TGTGCCATCCACCGGGACAGGGCCAATTCACCCCTCCACTTT
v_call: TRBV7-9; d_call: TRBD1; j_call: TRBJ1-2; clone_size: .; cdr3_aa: CASSLFGTGSYGYTF; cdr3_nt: TGTGCCAGCAGCTTATTCGGGACAGGGTCATATGGCTACACCTTC
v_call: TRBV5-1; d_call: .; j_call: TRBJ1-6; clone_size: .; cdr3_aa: CASSAGGASPLHF; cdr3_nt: TGCGCCAGCAGCGCGGGGGGGGCCTCACCCCTCCACTTT
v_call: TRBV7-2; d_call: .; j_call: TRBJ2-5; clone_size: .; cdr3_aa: CASHQRGLAGPRETQYF; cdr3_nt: TGTGCCAGCCACCAGAGGGGGCTAGCGGGCCCTCGAGAGACCCAGTACTTC
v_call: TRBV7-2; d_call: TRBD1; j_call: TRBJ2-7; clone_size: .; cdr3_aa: CASSVNRGAYEQYF; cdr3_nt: TGTGCCAGCAGCGTGAACAGGGGGGCCTACGAGCAGTACTTC
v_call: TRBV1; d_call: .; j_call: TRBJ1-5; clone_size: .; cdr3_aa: CTSSQESGCPWSNQPQHF; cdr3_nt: TGCACCAGCAGCCAAGAATCAGGTTGCCCCTGGAGCAATCAGCCCCAGCATTTT
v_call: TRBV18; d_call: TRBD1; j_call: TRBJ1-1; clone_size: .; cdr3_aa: CASSPGQGTSNTEAFF; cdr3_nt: TGTGCCAGCTCACCCGGACAGGGGACCTCGAACACTGAAGCTTTCTTT
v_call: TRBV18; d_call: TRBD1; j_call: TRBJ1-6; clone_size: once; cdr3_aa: CASSPQTGGDSPLHF; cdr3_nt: TGTGCCAGCTCACCACAGACAGGGGGCGATTCACCCCTCCACTTT
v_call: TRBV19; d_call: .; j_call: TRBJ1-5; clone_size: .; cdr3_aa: CASSMGGGSQPQHF; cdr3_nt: TGTGCCAGTAGTATGGGAGGGGGGAGTCAGCCCCAGCATTTT
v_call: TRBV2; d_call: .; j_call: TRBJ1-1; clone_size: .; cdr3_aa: CASSRVTTAYEAFF; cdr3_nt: TGTGCCAGCTCTAGGGTAACGACAGCCTATGAAGCTTTCTTT